A single sample gave rise to the 27 T cell receptor beta chains below, sequenced in a study of cytomegalovirus exposure and HLA in healthy donors. The protocol was immunoSEQ multiplex PCR, while the TCRdb copy is restricted to in-frame clones and leaves out a portion. Here the sample spans fewer than 100,000 clones, around 94% being singletons. Sequencing input: PBMCs. Receptors originate from a woman aged 18-29 years in good health and CMV-seronegative.

This chain links TRBV7-2 with TRBJ2-1; 14 bases align to TRBD2. CDR3 length: 14 residues. V lost 6 bases and J lost 9; bases outside the gene matches: 4. Germline loops: CDR1 SGHTA, CDR2 FQGNSA. This chain's CDR3 is CASRGLAGVGEQFF. CDR3 DNA: TGTGCCAGCAGGGGACTAGCGGGAGTTGGTGAGCAGTTCTTC.

V is TRBV10-1 and J is TRBJ2-7, with 9 bases identical to TRBD1. CDR3 length equals 14 residues. Trimming removed 3 bases from V and 4 bases from J; junction bases left unmatched: 4. The germline CDR1 and CDR2 sequences are WNHNN and SYGVQD (reference sequence). CDR3 region: CASSDPGQGYEQYF. The DNA for the CDR3 is TGCGCCAGCAGTGACCCGGGACAGGGTTACGAGCAGTACTTC.

This sequence joins TRBV4-2 and TRBJ1-1; weak D call: TRBD1 (5 bases). Germline lookup yields CDR1 LGHNA and CDR2 YNFKEQ. This CDR3 spans 14 amino acids. Trimming shortened V by 0 bases and J by 4 bases, and 9 bases separated the two germline ends. The CDR3 DNA follows: TGTGCCAGCAGCCAAGATCAGGGATCCACTGAAGCTTTCTTT. Protein: CASSQDQGSTEAFF.

The rearrangement links TRBV27 to TRBJ2-7, with a weak D call TRBD2 (6 bases). V was cut by 5 bases and J by 6 bases, with 20 bases left in between. This CDR3 comprises 15 residues. CDR1 is MNHEY, CDR2 SMNVEV, per germline (reference sequence). Here the CDR3 reads CASSPQTRGVREQYF. The CDR3, as DNA: TGTGCCAGCAGTCCACAGACTAGAGGGGTACGCGAGCAGTACTTC.

This sequence joins TRBV4-3 and TRBJ2-2; 10 bases fit TRBD2. Looked up from germline, CDR1 is LGHNA and CDR2 is YSLEER. The CDR3 is 18 residues long. J lost 4 bases, V lost 0 bases, and 8 bases had no gene match. The CDR3 spells CASSQDLLAGGPTGELFF. The CDR3 DNA reads TGCGCCAGCAGCCAAGACCTTTTAGCGGGGGGCCCCACCGGGGAGCTGTTTTTT.

This chain uses TRBV5-1 with TRBJ1-2, with D unclear. Per germline, CDR1 SGHRS and CDR2 YFSETQ. V was shortened by 4 bases and J by 1 base, with 8 bases between the two germline ends. This CDR3 is built from 13 residues. The CDR3 DNA is TGCGCCAGCAGCCCGGACTTTAACTATGGCTACACCTTC. Its protein product is CASSPDFNYGYTF.

The chain joins TRBV4-1 to TRBJ2-5; D is perhaps TRBD2 (6 bases). The V end lost 1 base, the J end lost 5 bases, and 17 bases lay between the germline ends. This CDR3 comprises 16 residues. CDR1 is MGHRA and CDR2 is YSYEKL in the germline V gene. DNA for the CDR3: TGCGCCAGCAGCCAAGGAATTCGGACTGCGGGGGAGACCCAGTACTTC. It translates to CASSQGIRTAGETQYF.

J is TRBJ2-7 and V is TRBV20-1; D call uncertain. V lost 7 bases and J 0 bases, leaving 7 bases between the germline ends. The CDR3 sequence is 11 residues long. Per germline, CDR1 DFQATT and CDR2 SNEGSKA (reference sequence). CDR3 in DNA: TGCAGTGGCGCAACCTCCTACGAGCAGTACTTC. Translating it yields CSGATSYEQYF.

V gene TRBV9 combines with J gene TRBJ2-3; a possible D gene is TRBD2 (6 bases). Germline-derived CDR1 and CDR2 are SGDLS and YYNGEE. This CDR3 has 17 residues. V shed 2 bases and J shed 0 bases, with 16 bases lying between them. The CDR3 nucleotides are TGTGCCAGCAGCGTTGAGGGGAGCGGGCTAAGCACAGATACGCAGTATTTT. Its translation is CASSVEGSGLSTDTQYF.

V and J are TRBV29-1 and TRBJ2-7; 8 positions agree with TRBD1. This CDR3 is built from 14 residues. CDR1 is SQVTM and CDR2 is ANQGSEA in the germline V gene. V shed 3 bases, J shed 2 bases, and the junction held 6 bases outside the gene matches. The CDR3: CSVDKGQEPYEQYF. The DNA of the CDR3 is TGCAGCGTTGATAAGGGACAGGAGCCCTACGAGCAGTACTTC.

V gene TRBV10-1 combines with J gene TRBJ2-1, with TRBD1 as a possible D gene (6 bases). The CDR3 length is 16 residues. V was pared by 2 bases and J by 1 base, with 12 bases between. The germline gives CDR1 WNHNN, CDR2 SYGVQD (reference sequence). CDR3 in amino acids: CASSEAGTSSYNEQFF. As DNA, the CDR3 is TGCGCCAGCAGTGAGGCCGGGACATCATCCTACAATGAGCAGTTCTTC.

This rearrangement joins TRBV28 to TRBJ1-1; 10 nucleotides match TRBD1. The CDR3 runs to 19 residues. CDR1 and CDR2 (germline): MDHEN, SYDVKM. V shed 2 bases and J 5 bases; nucleotides not matched to a gene: 17. The CDR3: CASSLPTRDRGIFGTEAFF. The CDR3 DNA reads TGTGCCAGCAGTTTACCGACTAGGGACAGGGGCATCTTCGGAACTGAAGCTTTCTTT.

The gene calls are TRBV5-8 and TRBJ2-3, with 11 bases identical to TRBD2. The V gene end was trimmed by 0 bases and the J gene end by 1 base; junction bases not matched to a gene: 7. The CDR3 totals 18 residues. Per germline, CDR1 SGHTS and CDR2 YDEGEE. DNA of the CDR3: TGTGCCAGCAGCTTGGCCATAGCGGGGGGGCCGGGCACAGATACGCAGTATTTT. Protein: CASSLAIAGGPGTDTQYF.

The chain uses TRBV19 and TRBJ1-5; 7 nucleotides match TRBD1. Germline V gene sequence: CDR1 LNHDA, CDR2 SQIVND (reference sequence). Trimming removed 4 bases from V and 3 bases from J; junction bases left unmatched: 9. This CDR3 contains 16 residues. CDR3 in amino acids: CASSTLDRVYNQPQHF. In DNA, the CDR3 is TGTGCCAGTAGTACGTTAGACAGGGTGTACAATCAGCCCCAGCATTTT.

The V gene is TRBV7-8, the J gene TRBJ2-1; 11 positions match TRBD1. CDR1 and CDR2 (germline): SGHVS, FQNEAQ. This CDR3 contains 16 residues. Trimming at V came to 4 bases and at J to 8 bases, leaving 10 bases not matched to a gene. CDR3 nucleotide sequence: TGTGCCAGCAGCTCACCTAGGACAGGGGGCTCGGATGAGCAGTTCTTC. Encoded protein: CASSSPRTGGSDEQFF.

This clone has a single count. The rearrangement uses TRBV6-5 and TRBJ1-6; TRBD1 is a possible D gene (6 bases). V was pared by 5 bases and J by 10 bases, with 15 bases between. Germline CDR1 is MNHEY and CDR2 is SVGAGI. The CDR3 sequence is 14 residues long. CDR3 loop: CASSIQGDRSPLHF. CDR3 nucleotides: TGTGCCAGCAGTATACAGGGTGATAGGTCACCCCTCCACTTT.

The CDR3 DNA reads as TGCGCCAGCAGCCCCCCCGCCTCCGGGGAGGCGGACGAGCAGTACTTC. Translating gives CASSPPASGEADEQYF. The chain couples TRBV4-1 to TRBJ2-7; D might be TRBD2 (6 bases). Trimming cost V 4 bases and J 5 bases, with 21 bases left between them. The CDR3 runs to 16 residues. The V gene's germline CDR1 is MGHRA and CDR2 YSYEKL.

The rearrangement links TRBV11-2 to TRBJ2-7; D is ambiguous. CDR1 is SGHAT, CDR2 FQNNGV, per germline. Trimming pared 1 base from V and 3 bases from J, leaving 10 bases between. The CDR3 is 14 residues long. The CDR3 here is CASSLGAQVYEQYF. The DNA of the CDR3 is TGTGCCAGCAGCTTAGGCGCTCAAGTCTACGAGCAGTACTTC. Full variable domain (outside the CDR3, taken from reference TRBV11-2 and TRBJ2-7): EAGVAQSPRYKIIEKRQSVAFWCNPISGHATLYWYQQILGQGPKLLIQFQNNGVVDDSQLPKDRFSAERLKGVDSTLKIQPAKLEDSAVYLCASSLGAQVYEQYFGPGTRLTVT.

This rearrangement joins TRBV4-2 to TRBJ2-7; D uncertain. The germline V and J ends were trimmed by 0 bases and 3 bases, with 6 bases remaining between them. The CDR3 runs 13 residues. Germline CDR1 and CDR2: LGHNA and YNFKEQ. The DNA of the CDR3 is TGTGCCAGCAGCCAAGATATCAGCTACGAGCAGTACTTC. As protein: CASSQDISYEQYF.

V is TRBV7-9 and J is TRBJ2-4, with 8 bases that match TRBD1. J lost 11 bases, V lost 6 bases, and 9 bases had no gene match. Germline CDR1 and CDR2: SEHNR and FQNEAQ (reference sequence). CDR3 length equals 13 residues. DNA for the CDR3: TGTGCCAGCAGTGCCGGGACAGGCATTTTTCAGTACTTC. It codes for CASSAGTGIFQYF.

The chain uses TRBV9 and TRBJ2-1; 7 bases fit TRBD2. This CDR3 is 17 amino acids long. V gave up 0 bases and J gave up 7 bases; unmatched junction bases: 13. Germline V CDR1 and CDR2: SGDLS, YYNGEE. CDR3 loop: CASSVASTSREFNEQFF. CDR3 in DNA: TGTGCCAGCAGCGTAGCCTCGACTAGCCGGGAATTTAATGAGCAGTTCTTC.

This chain joins TRBV29-1 and TRBJ2-1, with 7 bases lining up with TRBD2. The CDR3 is made up of 15 amino acids. The V gene's germline CDR1 is SQVTM and CDR2 ANQGSEA. V shed 6 bases and J 8 bases; nucleotides not matched to a gene: 16. This CDR3 reads CSVAAGTSGGHEQFF. Written as DNA, the CDR3 is TGCAGCGTAGCTGCCGGGACTTCGGGAGGTCATGAGCAGTTCTTC.

The genes are TRBV4-2 and TRBJ1-2; D is possibly TRBD1 (6 bases). With 3 bases removed from V and 2 bases from J, the gap between germline ends came to 19 bases. The germline CDR1 and CDR2 sequences are LGHNA and YNFKEQ. The CDR3 extends over 17 amino acids. The CDR3 nucleotides are TGTGCCAGCAGCCATCAGGGACAAAAGGACTTCAACTATGGCTACACCTTC. Residues: CASSHQGQKDFNYGYTF.

The chain has TRBV6-5 and TRBJ1-1; maybe TRBD1 (6 bases). Trimming took off 5 bases at V and 5 bases at J, with 18 bases between the two ends. CDR3 length: 15 amino acids. From germline, CDR1 is MNHEY and CDR2 SVGAGI. The CDR3 coding sequence is TGTGCCAGCAGTGCGTATCTGGGAGGGGGGACTGAAGCTTTCTTT. Translation: CASSAYLGGGTEAFF.

This chain uses TRBV6-1 with TRBJ2-5; weak D call: TRBD2 (5 bases). This CDR3 is built from 17 residues. Germline lookup yields CDR1 MNHNS and CDR2 SASEGT. Trimming took 2 bases from V and 5 from J, leaving 21 bases between them. The CDR3 sequence: CASSEHPGGGGSETQYF. The CDR3 coding sequence is TGTGCCAGCAGTGAACACCCGGGCGGAGGCGGGTCCGAGACCCAGTACTTC.

This chain links TRBV19 with TRBJ1-6; maybe TRBD1 (5 bases). The V end was cut by 5 bases, the J end by 7 bases, with 15 bases between. Looked up from germline, CDR1 is LNHDA and CDR2 is SQIVND (reference sequence). The CDR3 length is 15 residues. This CDR3 is CASSEQDATNSPLHF. DNA for the CDR3: TGTGCCAGTAGTGAACAGGACGCCACGAATTCACCCCTCCACTTT.

This rearrangement joins TRBV7-2 to TRBJ2-5; tentative D call: TRBD2 (5 bases). Germline lookup yields CDR1 SGHTA and CDR2 FQGNSA. The CDR3 is 15 amino acids. V lost 4 bases and J 1 base, leaving 13 bases between the germline ends. This chain's CDR3 is CASSSRTEFQETQYF. The CDR3, as DNA: TGTGCCAGCAGCTCCAGGACTGAGTTCCAAGAGACCCAGTACTTC.